Below are 18 T cell receptor beta chains sequenced from a single sample in a study of T-cell reconstitution after alpha-beta-depleted transplantation in children. The TCRbeta library was prepared with unique molecular identifiers. TCRdb recomputed calls from the PCR reads with MiXCR, one row per CDR3 protein. The sample carries 90,000 to 100,000 distinct CDR3 sequences, less than 25% recorded once. The sequencing here drew on PBMCs, taken before TCRalphabeta/CD19-depleted stem cell transplant. These receptors originate from a boy aged 2 to 10 with acute lymphoblastic leukemia, due to receive a stem cell transplant.

The table lists this clonotype with a few counts. The chain combines TRBV24-1 with TRBJ1-3; D call uncertain. The CDR3 totals 14 residues. Germline values: CDR1 KGHDR, CDR2 SFDVKD. Trimming took 1 base from V and 4 from J, leaving 7 bases between them. CDR3 sequence reads: CATSDFFGGNTIYF. CDR3 in DNA: TGTGCCACCAGTGATTTCTTTGGGGGAAACACCATATATTTT.

This clonotype appeared many times. The chain has TRBV20-1 and TRBJ2-7, with 11 bases fitting TRBD1. Germline trimming cut 0 bases from V and 6 bases from J; bases unmatched to any gene: 7. The CDR3 has 15 residues. The germline CDR1 and CDR2 sequences are DFQATT and SNEGSKA (reference sequence). The CDR3 DNA is TGCAGTGCTAGAGACCCCGGGACAGGGGGTTCCGAGCAGTACTTC. Amino acid sequence: CSARDPGTGGSEQYF.

This clonotype was picked up one time. V gene TRBV15 combines with J gene TRBJ1-6, with 7 nucleotides matching TRBD1. Germline trimming cut 5 bases from V and 9 bases from J; bases unmatched to any gene: 7. This CDR3 is 14 amino acids long. CDR1 and CDR2 (germline): LNHNV, YYDKDF (reference sequence). CDR3 loop: CATSGHRQGSPLHF. The CDR3 nucleotides are TGTGCCACCAGCGGACATCGACAGGGTTCACCCCTCCACTTT.

This clonotype occurred a few times. CDR3 loop: CATASGNTDTQYF. The CDR3 coding sequence is TGCGCCACCGCGAGCGGTAACACAGATACGCAGTATTTT. V gene TRBV5-1 combines with J gene TRBJ2-3, with a possible D match to TRBD2 (5 bases). Germline V gene sequence: CDR1 SGHRS, CDR2 YFSETQ. Trimming stripped 9 bases from V and 2 bases from J, with 13 bases between. The CDR3 sequence is 13 residues long.

The chain is built from TRBV5-1 and TRBJ2-2; unclear D gene. The V gene's germline CDR1 is SGHRS and CDR2 YFSETQ. The CDR3 consists of 13 residues. Trimming shortened V by 1 base and J by 6 bases, and 7 bases separated the two germline ends. The CDR3 DNA is TGCGCCAGCAGCTTGAATCCGGCCGGGGAGCTGTTTTTT. Its protein product is CASSLNPAGELFF.

The V gene is TRBV7-9, the J gene TRBJ2-7, with 9 bases matching TRBD2. Germline CDR1 reads SEHNR; CDR2 reads FQNEAQ (reference sequence). Germline trimming cut 2 bases from V and 6 bases from J; bases unmatched to any gene: 11. This CDR3 has 16 amino acids. The CDR3 here is CASSLLGLAGEGEQYF. CDR3 DNA sequence: TGTGCCAGCAGCTTATTGGGACTAGCCGGAGAGGGCGAGCAGTACTTC.

This chain uses TRBV4-2 with TRBJ2-1; no firm D call. Trimming pared 0 bases from V and 7 bases from J, leaving 16 bases between. The CDR3 runs 16 residues. Per the germline V gene, CDR1 is LGHNA and CDR2 is YNFKEQ. CDR3 DNA sequence: TGTGCCAGCAGCCAAGATACCTCCTGGGGAAAAAATGAGCAGTTCTTC. Amino acids: CASSQDTSWGKNEQFF.

Remarks on this clonotype: The junction and the germline gene differ at one end; a read error may be behind it. The chain links TRBV15 to TRBJ1-6; D not certain. The CDR3 contains 14 residues. The germline CDR1 and CDR2 sequences are LNHNV and YYDKDF (reference sequence). CDR3 sequence reads: CANSRVRMGSPLHF. The CDR3 DNA reads TGTGCCAACAGCAGAGTACGGATGGGGTCACCCCTCCACTTT.

This chain links TRBV29-1 with TRBJ2-3; 10 nucleotides line up with TRBD2. Trimming removed 1 base from V and 6 bases from J; junction bases left unmatched: 7. Germline V gene data show CDR1 as SQVTM and CDR2 as ANQGSEA. The length of the CDR3 is 15 residues. The CDR3 is CSVEVPSGSPDTQYF. CDR3 nucleotide sequence: TGCAGCGTTGAAGTCCCTAGCGGGAGCCCCGATACGCAGTATTTT.

The chain couples TRBV5-1 to TRBJ1-1; tentative D call: TRBD1 (5 bases). This CDR3 is 18 amino acids long. The germline V gene has CDR1 SGHRS and CDR2 YFSETQ. V was pared by 2 bases and J by 1 base, with 21 bases between. The chain's CDR3 is CASSFVFSRDRQNTEAFF. The CDR3 nucleotides read TGCGCCAGCAGCTTCGTCTTCTCCCGGGACCGCCAGAACACTGAAGCTTTCTTT. Using reference TRBV5-1 and TRBJ1-1 for the parts outside the CDR3, the full variable domain is KAGVTQTPRYLIKTRGQQVTLSCSPISGHRSVSWYQQTPGQGLQFLFEYFSETQRNKGNFPGRFSGRQFSNSRSEMNVSTLELGDSALYLCASSFVFSRDRQNTEAFFGQGTRLTVV.

Only a few counts were recorded for this clonotype. V usage is TRBV12-3 or TRBV12-4 and J usage is TRBJ2-1; 14 bases align to TRBD2. The ends lost 2 bases at V and 9 bases at J; junction bases unmatched: 6. The CDR3 is 16 amino acids. CDR3 in amino acids: CASSLYGLAGGSEQFF. CDR3 sequence (DNA): TGTGCCAGCAGTTTATATGGACTAGCGGGAGGAAGTGAGCAGTTCTTC.

This clonotype was seen only a few times. The rearrangement joins TRBV4-1 to TRBJ2-1; 10 bases align to TRBD2. V lost 3 bases and J lost 6; bases outside the gene matches: 11. The CDR3 consists of 17 residues. The V gene's germline CDR1 is MGHRA and CDR2 YSYEKL. Written as DNA, the CDR3 is TGCGCCAGCAGCCACCCCCGGACTAGCGGAGGGGGCAATGAGCAGTTCTTC. It encodes CASSHPRTSGGGNEQFF.

V usage is TRBV5-6 and J usage is TRBJ2-7; 7 bases match TRBD2. Trimming at V came to 0 bases and at J to 4 bases, leaving 7 bases not matched to a gene. There are 15 residues in the CDR3. The germline gives CDR1 SGHDT, CDR2 YYEEEE. This CDR3 reads CASSLAGLAEYEQYF. The CDR3 nucleotides are TGTGCCAGCAGCTTGGCGGGGCTAGCGGAGTACGAGCAGTACTTC. The full variable domain, its missing parts supplied by reference TRBV5-6 and TRBJ2-7, is DAGVTQSPTHLIKTRGQQVTLRCSPKSGHDTVSWYQQALGQGPQFIFQYYEEEERQRGNFPDRFSGHQFPNYSSELNVNALLLGDSALYLCASSLAGLAEYEQYFGPGTRLTVT.

This clonotype was counted between two and nine times. The rearrangement links TRBV27 to TRBJ2-1; D uncertain. V lost 5 bases and J 6 bases, leaving 14 bases between the germline ends. CDR1 is MNHEY, CDR2 SMNVEV, per germline (reference sequence). The CDR3 consists of 14 residues. The DNA for the CDR3 is TGTGCCAGCAGTGACCAACTACACCCCAATGAGCAGTTCTTC. Its translation is CASSDQLHPNEQFF.

The gene calls are TRBV5-1 and TRBJ2-2, with 12 bases matching TRBD2. CDR1 and CDR2 from the germline V gene are SGHRS and YFSETQ. Trimming at V came to 4 bases and at J to 5 bases, leaving 6 bases not matched to a gene. This CDR3 region has 16 residues. CDR3 nucleotide sequence: TGCGCCAGCAGCGCCACACTAGCGGGAGGTACCGGGGAGCTGTTTTTT. Its translation: CASSATLAGGTGELFF.

The rearrangement joins TRBV5-1 to TRBJ2-1; tentatively, D is TRBD2 (5 bases). This CDR3 spans 13 amino acids. Deletions cut 1 base from V and 9 bases from J, with 11 bases between. The germline V gene encodes CDR1 SGHRS and CDR2 YFSETQ. The CDR3: CASSLSGSSEQFF. The CDR3 DNA sequence: TGCGCCAGCAGCTTGTCGGGGTCTAGTGAGCAGTTCTTC.

The chain employs TRBV7-9 and TRBJ2-3; the D gene is possibly TRBD2 (6 bases). The CDR3 covers 16 residues. The V gene lost 5 bases and the J gene lost 3 bases, with 18 bases spanning the gap. Per germline, CDR1 SEHNR and CDR2 FQNEAQ (reference sequence). In DNA, the CDR3 is TGTGCCAGCAGCCGAGTCGGCGGAGGGGCGACAGATACGCAGTATTTT. It encodes CASSRVGGGATDTQYF.

The gene calls are TRBV10-3 and TRBJ2-5; no clear D. V was trimmed by 2 bases and J by 4 bases, leaving 8 bases between them. Germline assignment: CDR1 ENHRY and CDR2 SYGVKD. This CDR3 spans 13 amino acids. The CDR3 sequence is CAISEGQRETQYF. For the CDR3, the DNA is TGTGCCATCAGTGAGGGCCAGCGAGAGACCCAGTACTTC.